This entry is about one T cell receptor beta chain. Its antigen is not yet known. No quality values exist for individual bases; no much larger clone is one base distant. In total, roughly 670 healthy bone marrow donors made up the cohort. All cohort members were sampled while nominally healthy, although unrecorded immune exposures were likely present. The donor tested CMV seropositive and was one of the 289 seropositive cohort members. Every donor gave a peripheral blood sample, and the peripheral blood mononuclear cells from that sample were used for TCR beta sequencing. The Qiagen DNeasy Blood Extraction Kit was used to extract genomic DNA from the blood cell samples. Library construction relied on the immunoSEQ multiplex PCR assay. For the multiplex PCR, a mixture combining 60 forward primers for TCR Vbeta segments and 13 reverse primers for TCR Jbeta segments was used. Amplification of the CDR3 region of rearranged TCR beta genes was performed with a multiplex PCR assay on genomic DNA. On the Illumina HiSeq System, the amplified TCR beta libraries were sequenced as 87-base-pair reads. The authors' analysis ran thus. In a later analysis, 70 million to 95 million unique TCR beta chains were counted across the 690 or so repertoires, and around 11 million of these chains were shared by at least two donors. Raw reads were error-corrected and collapsed into unique sequences with a nearest-neighbor algorithm that merged closely related sequences to remove PCR and sequencing errors. V, D and J gene segments were assigned by aligning CDR3 sequences to IMGT reference sequences. For a sequence to be retained, a match of at least six nucleotides was required to both a V gene segment and a J gene segment. A rearrangement was called productive if the CDR3 had no stop codons and remained in frame with V and J, and every other rearrangement was called non-productive. Following IMGT convention, CDR3 was defined as the stretch from the second conserved V-encoded cysteine to the conserved J-encoded phenylalanine. The earlier analysis of roughly 590 of the donors excluded any sequence lacking an unambiguous match to a single V gene segment. An earlier analysis of 587 of the donors called V segments functional above 56.7% productive rearrangements and segregating when the between-donor standard deviation exceeded 5%. A statistical classification framework was built to diagnose cytomegalovirus status from the catalog of TCR beta chain sequences. In a later analysis, V and J genes were assigned by comparing TCR nucleotide sequences against IMGT/GENE-DB human TR gene sequences. Using the TCRdist pipeline, a later analysis assigned CDR3 sequences along with most-parsimonious VDJ recombination scenarios. A later analysis defined each TCR beta chain by its CDR3 amino acid sequence plus V-gene family, and excluded reads lacking a unique V-gene family. To address suspected cross-contamination and a sequencing artifact, a later analysis removed some 620 highly shared, low-generation-probability nucleotide sequences. A later analysis calculated a clonal expansion index for each public chain from normalized within-repertoire ranks of inferred template counts. A later analysis computed generation probabilities with a VDJ recombination model fitted to out-of-frame rearrangements, and checked the results against IGoR. A later analysis scored TCR-TCR, TCR-HLA and TCR-CMV co-occurrence with hypergeometric tests, applying a repertoire-size bias correction to TCR pairs. In a later analysis, false discovery rates were estimated by permuting HLA or CMV assignments 20 times. In a later analysis, co-occurring TCRs were grouped with DBSCAN, and TCRdist sequence similarity was added when clustering was performed within HLA-allele-positive subsets. Co-occurrence clustering excluded repertoires with fewer than 30,000 or more than 120,000 public chains, plus five with anomalous nucleotide sharing. In its TCRdb copy, this immuneACCESS table keeps in-frame sequences only and misses some clones. Where compared with another copy, unresolved V genes explain less than half of these, and the others have no known cause. V and J calls and clone size follow that table, whereas D and trimming were derived from the DNA. Recorded for this sample are about 160,000 clones; 82% of them occurred a single time. In total, the top ten clones hold over 1.2% of the sample.

The sample is drawn from a study of cytomegalovirus exposure and HLA in healthy donors (dated by TCRdb to about 2017). General notes on the study: An earlier analysis of about 560 of the donors reported about 300 Gb of sequence data and some 110 million unique TCR beta sequences obtained from some 170 million T cells. An early release covering about 600 HLA-typed donors comprised about 320 gigabases of sequencing data and 85 million or so unique TCR sequences. The genetic ancestry cluster associated with self-reported Caucasian donors included 81% of the approximately 410 genotyped donors. The aim of the study was to test whether cataloging public T cell receptors could identify signatures of past pathogen exposure. Using immunosequencing, the study profiled T cell repertoires from some 670 subjects and related those repertoires to cytomegalovirus serostatus. Along with the approximately 650-subject first cohort, a separate validation cohort of over 90 different subjects was used. To predict cytomegalovirus infection status, the study combined high-throughput TCR immunosequencing, statistical association of individual TCRs with disease status, and machine learning. A later analysis re-examined previously published TCR beta repertoires from several hundred donors and added high-resolution HLA genotyping to investigate patterns of TCR occurrence. The later analysis used no new phenotypic data to find candidate immune exposures, relying instead on TCR beta sequences and their occurrence across donors. An earlier analysis of approximately 630 of the donors applied high-throughput TCR beta sequencing to assess whether each TCR beta V gene segment acted as functional or pseudogenic. Donor age, sex, ethnicity and CMV serostatus were compiled together with the repertoire data. A later genetic analysis took genome-wide SNP genotypes for about 65% of the 666 donors and used that subset as a discovery cohort. Every discovery cohort repertoire had been produced on one sequencing platform. HLA typing included class I and class II loci at four-digit resolution. Typing coverage differed by locus: A, B, C, DRB1 and DQB1 were typed in about 629-640 donors, DQA1 in about 550, DPA1 in around 580, and DPB1 in just under 490. Roughly five DR-DQ haplotypes were handled as single units for association and clustering, since linkage in the cohort was strong. Among about 390 genotyped donors of the cohort, an average of 235,054 unique TCR beta nucleotide sequences were sequenced per donor, around 18% of them non-productive. The study at large found these results: Specific HLA alleles were associated with around 18,000 TCR beta sequences at a false discovery rate of 0.05 in a later analysis. A total of 164 TCR beta chains were listed by the study as associated with cytomegalovirus. In a later genetic analysis, fewer N-insertions in productive TCRs were reported among donors in an Asian-associated ancestry cluster than the approximately 630-donor mean. The authors suggested that the approach could potentially be extended to other disease states and immunological phenotypes. The classifier was reported to diagnose cytomegalovirus status with high specificity and sensitivity in both the original and validation cohorts. The earlier analysis of a few hundred of the donors excluded approximately 15 rarely observed V segments, including chromosome 9 orphons, because counts were too low. The presence/absence analyses assumed that sequencing depth was roughly uniform across donors, and that assumption may not be true. The only immune exposure information available for the cohort was CMV serostatus. Linkage disequilibrium might explain the correlated functional status among segregating V segments, but an unknown experimental factor could not be excluded. Only TCR beta chains were sequenced in this cohort, and the absence of alpha or paired-chain data limited detectable features. An earlier analysis of around 500 of the donors showed that most TCR beta V segments appeared in productive rearrangements either about 90% or about 30% of the time, which broadly matched IMGT annotations. The sequencing pipeline was judged likely to have produced a cluster of highly shared sequence variants as a technical artifact. A later analysis reported that several top co-occurrence clusters appeared linked to parvovirus B19, influenza, CMV and Epstein-Barr virus. When HLA alleles, especially DR and DQ, strongly co-occurred, attributing TCR associations to individual alleles was difficult. Because HLA typing was missing for some donors at each locus, association tests included only the typed subset. According to a later analysis, most CMV-associated TCR beta chains appeared to be HLA-restricted, and the HLA associations seemed to be driven largely by CMV exposure. An association between a missense DCLRE1C variant and V-gene and J-gene trimming of TCR beta chains was found in a later genetic analysis and replicated in an independent cohort. A few of the identified cytomegalovirus-associated TCR beta chains were confirmed in vitro to be specific for cytomegalovirus antigens. In a later analysis, the rate of TCR association differed among HLA loci, with DRB1 alleles having the most associated TCRs and HLA-C alleles having the fewest. Compared with equally common non-associated chains, HLA-associated TCR beta chains in a later analysis were more clonally expanded and had lower generation probabilities. Most TCR sequences were seen in very few donors, while some public TCRs were found in many individuals. A further reported finding was that TCR beta sequences accurately predicted the HLA-A and HLA-B alleles for most subjects in the first cohort.

This TCR was sampled from a girl between 5 and 17 years old in good health and CMV-seropositive. The sample was PBMCs.

The DNA reads as follows: TGCGCCAGCAGCCAAGAATGGCGGGGGGGCTTCCAGACCCAGTACTTC. It translates as CASSQEWRGGFQTQYF. Rearrangement joined TRBV4-3 to TRBJ2-5; 9 bases in the middle match TRBD2. The CDR3 sequence holds 16 residues, the cysteine and phenylalanine included. Solely the CDR3 DNA is kept, with 48 bases framed from the first base. Clipping removes 0 bases from V and 6 bases from J, with 8 as the unmatched junction base count. As encoded in the germline V gene, CDR1 is LGHNA while CDR2 is YSLEER.